This TCR beta chain was sequenced for a study of molecular identifiers for immune sequencing clone quantification. In TCRdb, the PCR reads were re-called with MiXCR into one record per CDR3 protein. The sample records a few hundred thousand distinct CDR3 sequences, roughly a quarter being singletons. The CDR3 loop spans 14 amino acids. The V end lost 4 bases, the J end lost 7 bases, and 18 bases lay between the germline ends. Germline V gene lookup returns CDR1 SGHDT and CDR2 YYEEEE. The sample was naive CD8+ T cells from blood, with Jurkat cell RNA spiked in. The subset is: FACS-sorted CD8+CD4-CCR7+CD45RA+ naive T cells. The clonotype comes from a human donor in good health. Some libraries in this study had Jurkat cell RNA spiked in. The V gene is TRBV5-6, the J gene TRBJ2-7; TRBD1 is a possible D gene (6 bases). The CDR3 loop is CASSLGHTNWEQYF. CDR3 bases: TGTGCCAGCAGCCTGGGACACACGAATTGGGAGCAGTACTTC.